This entry lists 8 T cell receptor beta chains sequenced from one sample in a study of T cell responses to AZD1222 COVID-19 vaccine. Measured with immunoSEQ multiplex PCR; TCRdb has only the in-frame clones, and not every one. The sample consists of roughly 100,000 clones, roughly 88% of them appearing once. Material: peripheral blood, obtained on day 0 of AZD1222 vaccination. The receptors here all came from an adult in good health.

The J gene is TRBJ1-2, the V gene TRBV2; D gene ambiguous. The CDR3 has 13 amino acids. Germline CDR1 reads SNHLY; CDR2 reads FYNNEI. The germline V and J ends were trimmed by 6 bases and 5 bases, with 13 bases remaining between them. The CDR3 sequence: CASSVRLTYGYTF. The CDR3 DNA reads TGTGCCAGCAGCGTTCGTTTAACGTATGGCTACACCTTC.

The count of this clone is one. CDR3: CASSYSALGDSYEQYF. The CDR3 DNA is TGTGCCAGCAGTTACTCGGCCTTGGGGGACTCCTACGAGCAGTACTTC. This chain uses TRBV6-5 with TRBJ2-7; tentatively, D is TRBD1 or TRBD2 (5 bases each). Germline CDR1 MNHEY, CDR2 SVGAGI. V shed 0 bases and J shed 0 bases, with 12 bases lying between them. CDR3 size: 16 residues.

CDR3 protein: CASSVSAGENEQYF. The CDR3 nucleotides read TGTGCCAGCAGCGTATCCGCGGGAGAAAACGAGCAGTACTTC. The chain has TRBV9 and TRBJ2-7; 7 nucleotides match TRBD2. Germline V gene lookup returns CDR1 SGDLS and CDR2 YYNGEE. The junction had 6 bases not matched to a gene; V was cut back by 1 base and J by 5 bases. The CDR3 consists of 14 residues.

The chain employs TRBV25-1 and TRBJ1-5; 8 bases fit TRBD1. The CDR3 is made up of 15 amino acids. The V and J ends lost 3 bases and 1 base, in that order; junction bases with no gene match: 2. Germline V gene lookup returns CDR1 MGHDK and CDR2 SYGVNS. CDR3 in amino acids: CASSDTGGSNQPQHF. In nucleotides, the CDR3 is TGTGCCAGCAGTGATACAGGGGGAAGCAATCAGCCCCAGCATTTT.

This clone was detected a few times. The rearrangement joins TRBV9 to TRBJ2-1, with TRBD2 matching over 10 bases. The CDR3 is 16 amino acids. V gave up 0 bases and J gave up 12 bases; unmatched junction bases: 12. Germline V CDR1 and CDR2: SGDLS, YYNGEE. Here the CDR3 reads CASSVGAGGRVEMQFF. The CDR3 nucleotides read TGTGCCAGCAGCGTAGGAGCGGGAGGGCGGGTCGAAATGCAGTTCTTC.

The chain uses TRBV4-2 and TRBJ1-2; the D is unclear. This CDR3 has 13 residues. Trimming removed 1 base from V and 5 bases from J, with 8 bases in between. Germline lookup yields CDR1 LGHNA and CDR2 YNFKEQ. The CDR3: CASSQGESYGYTF. CDR3 in DNA: TGTGCCAGCAGCCAAGGAGAAAGTTATGGCTACACCTTC.

The chain couples TRBV15 to TRBJ1-2, with D uncertain. Germline V CDR1 and CDR2: LNHNV, YYDKDF (reference sequence). Trimming cost V 0 bases and J 3 bases, with 11 bases left between them. The CDR3 extends over 15 amino acids. The CDR3 loop reads CATSRDGRTDYGYTF. CDR3 coding DNA: TGTGCCACCAGCAGAGATGGAAGGACGGACTATGGCTACACCTTC.

The chain is built from TRBV5-1 and TRBJ1-1; perhaps TRBD1 as D (5 bases). V gave up 3 bases and J gave up 2 bases, with 17 bases separating them. The V gene's germline CDR1 is SGHRS and CDR2 YFSETQ. The CDR3 has 16 residues. In DNA form, the CDR3 reads TGCGCCAGCAGCTGGGGGGGTACAGAACCTAACACTGAAGCTTTCTTT. Protein sequence: CASSWGGTEPNTEAFF.